This record concerns one T cell receptor (beta chain) sequence. Its cognate antigen is unknown. These data come from a study of vaccination effects on CD4 cells after COVID-19. Generated by immunoSEQ multiplex PCR, the TCRdb table keeps only in-frame clones and is missing some. Here the sample spans tens of thousands of clones, roughly four fifths being singletons. Per the germline V gene, CDR1 is SGDLS and CDR2 is YYNGEE. Trimming at V came to 0 bases and at J to 1 base, leaving 3 bases not matched to a gene. The CDR3 covers 17 residues. Scientists isolated CD4+ T cells after an approximately ten-day culture period ended.

This chain links TRBV9 with TRBJ2-5; 13 nucleotides agree with TRBD2. The starting material was CD4+ T cells from PBMCs cultured without peptide, obtained before COVID-19 vaccination. This clonotype was obtained from a human donor who received a COVID-19 vaccine. CDR3 region: CASSVGLAGGAQETQYF. Here the CDR3 DNA reads TGTGCCAGCAGCGTAGGACTAGCGGGAGGAGCCCAAGAGACCCAGTACTTC.